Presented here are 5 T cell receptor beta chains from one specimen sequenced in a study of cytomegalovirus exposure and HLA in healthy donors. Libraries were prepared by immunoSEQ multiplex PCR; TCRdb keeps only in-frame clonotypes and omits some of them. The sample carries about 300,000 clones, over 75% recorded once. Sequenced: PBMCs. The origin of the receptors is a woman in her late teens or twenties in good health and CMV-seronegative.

This chain's CDR3 is CATRPDRAAPYNYGYTF. DNA for the CDR3: TGTGCCACCAGACCGGACAGGGCGGCCCCTTATAACTATGGCTACACCTTC. The gene calls are TRBV15 and TRBJ1-2, with 8 bases identical to TRBD1. Germline V CDR1 and CDR2: LNHNV, YYDKDF (reference sequence). The CDR3 extends over 17 amino acids. Trimming removed 6 bases from V and 1 base from J; junction bases left unmatched: 13.

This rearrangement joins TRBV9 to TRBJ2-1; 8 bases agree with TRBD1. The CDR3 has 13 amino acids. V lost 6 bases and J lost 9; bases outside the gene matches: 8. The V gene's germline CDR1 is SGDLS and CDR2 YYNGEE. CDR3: CASTLIQGGEQFF. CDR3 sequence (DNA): TGTGCCAGCACCTTGATACAGGGGGGTGAGCAGTTCTTC.

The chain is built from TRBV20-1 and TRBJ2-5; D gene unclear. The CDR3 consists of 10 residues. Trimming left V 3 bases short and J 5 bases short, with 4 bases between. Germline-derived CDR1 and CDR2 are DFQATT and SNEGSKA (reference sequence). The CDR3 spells CSARSETQYF. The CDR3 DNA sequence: TGCAGTGCTAGGAGTGAGACCCAGTACTTC.

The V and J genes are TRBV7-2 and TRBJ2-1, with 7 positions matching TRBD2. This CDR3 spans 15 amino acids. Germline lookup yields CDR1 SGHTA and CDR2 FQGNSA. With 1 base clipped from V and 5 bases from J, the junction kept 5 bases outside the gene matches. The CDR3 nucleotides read TGTGCCAGCAGCTTAGGACTAGCAGTTAACAATGAGCAGTTCTTC. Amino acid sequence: CASSLGLAVNNEQFF. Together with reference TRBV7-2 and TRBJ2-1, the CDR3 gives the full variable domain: GAGVSQSPSNKVTEKGKDVELRCDPISGHTALYWYRQSLGQGLEFLIYFQGNSAPDKSGLPSDRFSAERTGGSVSTLTIQRTQQEDSAVYLCASSLGLAVNNEQFFGPGTRLTVL.

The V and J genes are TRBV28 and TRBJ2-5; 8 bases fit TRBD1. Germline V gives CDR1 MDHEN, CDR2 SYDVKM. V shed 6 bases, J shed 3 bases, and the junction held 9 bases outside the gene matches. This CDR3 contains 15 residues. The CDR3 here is CASRPAGGGEETQYF. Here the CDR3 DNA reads TGTGCCAGCAGGCCCGCAGGGGGCGGGGAAGAGACCCAGTACTTC.